The next 6 T cell receptor beta chains were all read from a single sample in a study of blood T cells in healthy people across ages. The use of a sample-barcoded 5' primer and a J-beta primer mix characterized a second PCR of roughly 6 to 11 cycles. TCRdb analysed the 5' RACE reads with MiXCR anew, one entry per CDR3 protein. Seen here are over a million distinct CDR3 sequences, around 40% observed once, and the top ten hold approximately 4.1%. The sequenced sample consisted of blood. The receptors originated from a woman aged 18-29 years in good health.

The chain is built from TRBV10-3 and TRBJ1-6; D gene uncertain. Germline loops: CDR1 ENHRY, CDR2 SYGVKD. The V gene lost 0 bases and the J gene lost 6 bases, with 9 bases spanning the gap. The CDR3 is 15 residues long. The CDR3 sequence: CAISESQEGNSPLHF. The CDR3 nucleotides read TGTGCCATCAGTGAGTCGCAGGAAGGTAATTCACCCCTCCACTTT.

This clonotype came up many times. This chain joins TRBV7-2 and TRBJ2-7; 8 nucleotides match TRBD1. CDR3 size: 15 residues. Germline V gene data show CDR1 as SGHTA and CDR2 as FQGNSA. The V segment lost 6 bases and the J segment 3 bases; nucleotides outside the gene matches: 10. The CDR3 sequence is CASSLDRGRVYEQYF. CDR3 coding DNA: TGTGCCAGCAGTCTTGACAGGGGCAGGGTCTACGAGCAGTACTTC.

V is TRBV4-3 and J is TRBJ2-3; 9 bases are shared with TRBD2. The CDR3 totals 15 residues. Germline-derived CDR1 and CDR2 are LGHNA and YSLEER. The J segment lost 5 bases and the V segment lost 5 bases, leaving 8 bases of the junction unmatched. CDR3: CASSNQRGAIDTQYF. The CDR3 nucleotides read TGCGCCAGCAGCAACCAGCGGGGGGCAATAGATACGCAGTATTTT.

The count of this clonotype is one. The rearrangement uses TRBV25-1 and TRBJ1-2; no clear D gene. This CDR3 region has 13 residues. Germline assignment: CDR1 MGHDK and CDR2 SYGVNS. V was shortened by 2 bases and J by 2 bases, with 6 bases between the two germline ends. The CDR3 loop reads CASSENMNYGYTF. CDR3 nucleotide sequence: TGTGCCAGCAGTGAAAACATGAACTATGGCTACACCTTC.

The chain recombines TRBV4-3 with TRBJ2-4, with D unresolved. The CDR3 is 11 amino acids. V was pared by 1 base and J by 15 bases, with 10 bases between. Germline V gives CDR1 LGHNA, CDR2 YSLEER. CDR3 in amino acids: CASSQGRRRYF. The CDR3 DNA follows: TGCGCCAGCAGCCAAGGGCGGCGGAGGTACTTC.

V and J are TRBV20-1 and TRBJ2-5, with a tentative D call TRBD2 (7 bases). CDR3 length: 15 residues. CDR1 and CDR2 from the germline V gene are DFQATT and SNEGSKA (reference sequence). Trimming pared 4 bases from V and 6 bases from J, leaving 21 bases between. The CDR3 spells CSATGGDSSVQTQYF. The CDR3 DNA is TGCAGTGCTACGGGGGGCGATTCCTCCGTGCAGACCCAGTACTTC.